These 5 T cell receptor beta chains were sequenced from one sample in a study of blood T cells in healthy people across ages. A second PCR, run for about 7 to 12 cycles, used a sample-barcoded 5' primer plus a J-beta primer mix. From the 5' RACE reads, TCRdb called clonotypes with MiXCR, one entry per CDR3 protein. This sample has around 790,000 distinct CDR3 sequences; under 55% occur once, and the top ten carry about a fifth. The specimen sequenced was blood. The source of these receptors is a man in his sixties in good health.

This clonotype was detected only a few times. The chain is built from TRBV5-1 and TRBJ2-5; 7 bases match TRBD1. After removal of 3 bases from V and 5 bases from J, the junction contained 7 bases not matched to a gene. Germline CDR1 is SGHRS and CDR2 is YFSETQ. The CDR3 has 14 amino acids. For the CDR3, the DNA is TGCGCCAGCAGCTGGGCAGGGGGTCTCGAGACCCAGTACTTC. Protein: CASSWAGGLETQYF.

The V gene is TRBV14, the J gene TRBJ1-1, with D perhaps TRBD1 (6 bases). Trimming left V 4 bases short and J 4 bases short, with 16 bases between. The germline V gene has CDR1 SGHDN and CDR2 FVKESK. This CDR3 comprises 15 residues. CDR3 nucleotide sequence: TGTGCCAGCAGCCGGTCGGGGGGCGCAGGCACTGAAGCTTTCTTT. Translated, it gives CASSRSGGAGTEAFF.

Turning to this clonotype: An end of the junction does not agree with germline; a read error may underlie this. The chain joins TRBV7-8 to TRBJ2-3; D is unresolved. Germline CDR1 SGHVS, CDR2 FQNEAQ. CDR3 length: 13 amino acids. The chain's CDR3 is CTSSVFETDTQYF. CDR3 DNA sequence: TGTACCAGCAGCGTATTCGAGACAGATACGCAGTATTTT.

In its sample, this clonotype was seen a few times. The chain recombines TRBV5-8 with TRBJ2-1, with D perhaps matching TRBD2 (6 bases). The V and J ends lost 4 bases and 10 bases respectively, with 12 bases between them. Per the germline V gene, CDR1 is SGHTS and CDR2 is YDEGEE. This CDR3 region has 12 residues. The CDR3 DNA reads TGTGCCAGCAGCAAAACCCGGGGGGAGCAGTTCTTC. It encodes CASSKTRGEQFF.

The V and J genes are TRBV20-1 and TRBJ2-5; TRBD2 aligns across 10 bases. The CDR3 has 15 residues. Trimming cost V 3 bases and J 5 bases; bases outside gene matches: 9. From germline, CDR1 is DFQATT and CDR2 SNEGSKA (reference sequence). The CDR3: CSARGTSEPHETQYF. DNA for the CDR3: TGCAGTGCTAGGGGGACTAGCGAACCTCACGAGACCCAGTACTTC.